This T cell receptor beta chain was sequenced in a study of human T cells and chemical hapten exposure. This clonotype was counted many times. The CDR3 is made up of 12 amino acids. Trimming left V 7 bases short and J 9 bases short, with 13 bases between. In germline, CDR1 is SEHNR, CDR2 FQNEAQ (reference sequence). As for time point: patch test 1, 2 weeks after DPC sensitization. Treatment indicated: therapeutic diphenylcyclopropenone sensitization with weekly scalp DPC. Using its own MiXCR run on the RACE reads, TCRdb lists one record per CDR3 protein. The sample yields about 360,000 distinct CDR3 sequences, roughly 4.8% seen once.

The chain carries TRBV7-9 and TRBJ2-1; D is perhaps TRBD1 (5 bases). The clonotype comes from a woman in her fifties or sixties with alopecia areata. Some clones in this sample may be carry-over from other donors' samples. This specimen consisted of whole blood, obtained in connection with sensitization to the hapten diphenylcyclopropenone (DPC). CDR3 bases: TGTGCCAGCATGGCAGGGAATACTGAGCAGTTCTTC. This sequence encodes CASMAGNTEQFF.